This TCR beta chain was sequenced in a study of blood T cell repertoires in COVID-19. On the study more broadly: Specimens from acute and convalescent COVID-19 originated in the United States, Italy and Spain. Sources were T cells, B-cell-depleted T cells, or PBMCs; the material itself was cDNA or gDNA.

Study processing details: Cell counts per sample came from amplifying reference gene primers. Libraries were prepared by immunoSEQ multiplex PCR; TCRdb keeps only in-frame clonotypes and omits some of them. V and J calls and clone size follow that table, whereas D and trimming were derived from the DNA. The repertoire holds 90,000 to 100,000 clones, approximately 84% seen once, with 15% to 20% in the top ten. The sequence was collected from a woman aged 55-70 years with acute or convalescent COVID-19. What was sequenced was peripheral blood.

CDR3 region: CASSQDALRGRNEQFF. In DNA, the CDR3 is TGCGCCAGCAGCCAAGATGCCCTCAGGGGGCGGAATGAGCAGTTCTTC. The rearrangement uses TRBV4-3 and TRBJ2-1; 8 nucleotides align to TRBD1. Germline loops: CDR1 LGHNA, CDR2 YSLEER. V lost 0 bases to trimming and J lost 7 bases; unmatched junction nucleotides: 8. The CDR3 consists of 16 residues.